This TCR beta chain is from a study of cytomegalovirus exposure and HLA in healthy donors. Notes on this clone: Its antigen is currently unknown.

Using immunoSEQ multiplex PCR, the repertoire was profiled, and TCRdb retains in-frame clones only, with some absent. Of about 220,000 clones in the sample, 75% to 90% were seen once. The CDR3 sequence is 12 residues long. The germline V gene encodes CDR1 SNHLY and CDR2 FYNNEI. The V end was cut by 8 bases, the J end by 8 bases, with 15 bases between. Overall study results and limits: The study labeled fewer than 200 TCR beta chains cytomegalovirus-associated.

The study drew the donors from its approximately 110-subject validation cohort, separate from the roughly 700-subject first cohort. Sequencing input: PBMCs. The TCR comes from a woman aged 25 to 45 in good health and CMV-seropositive. This sequence joins TRBV2 and TRBJ1-2, with D possibly being TRBD1 (5 bases). The CDR3 coding sequence is TGTGCCAGCCTGGCAGGGATGGTAGGCTACACCTTC. It translates to CASLAGMVGYTF.